This TCR beta chain appears in the sequencing data of a study of early stage breast cancer tumors. Study findings and constraints: Functional markers like CD4, CD8 and FOXP3 were missed in bulk sequencing.

With 2 bases removed from V and 5 bases from J, the gap between germline ends came to 19 bases. The CDR3 totals 16 residues. Germline loops: CDR1 LNHDA, CDR2 SQIVND (reference sequence). The assay was immunoSEQ multiplex PCR, and TCRdb's table has in-frame clones only and misses some. Of 9,000 to 13,000 clones in the sample, 70% to 80% were seen once. A remark on this clone: The target antigen is unknown.

J is TRBJ2-7 and V is TRBV19, with D perhaps matching TRBD2 (6 bases). This sequence was found in a person aged 65-85 years with breast cancer. The specimen was breast tumor tissue. As DNA, the CDR3 is TGTGCCAGTAGTATAATCGGAACGGGAGTTGGTCACGAGCAGTACTTC. As protein: CASSIIGTGVGHEQYF.